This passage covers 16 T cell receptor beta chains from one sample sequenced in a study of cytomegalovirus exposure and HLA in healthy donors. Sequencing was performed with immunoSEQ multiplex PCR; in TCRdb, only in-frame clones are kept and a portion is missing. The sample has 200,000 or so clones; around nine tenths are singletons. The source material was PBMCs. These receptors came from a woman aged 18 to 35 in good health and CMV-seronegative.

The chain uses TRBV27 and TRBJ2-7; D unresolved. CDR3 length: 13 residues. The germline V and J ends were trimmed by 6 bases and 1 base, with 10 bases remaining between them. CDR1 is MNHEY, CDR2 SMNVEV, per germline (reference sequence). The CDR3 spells CASSPGLSYEQYF. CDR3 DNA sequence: TGTGCCAGCAGCCCAGGTTTGTCCTACGAGCAGTACTTC.

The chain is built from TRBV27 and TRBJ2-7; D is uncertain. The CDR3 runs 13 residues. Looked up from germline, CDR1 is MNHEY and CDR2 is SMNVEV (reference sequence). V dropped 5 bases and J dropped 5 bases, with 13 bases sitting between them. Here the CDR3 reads CASSPRSGHEQYF. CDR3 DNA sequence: TGTGCCAGCAGTCCCAGATCAGGCCACGAGCAGTACTTC.

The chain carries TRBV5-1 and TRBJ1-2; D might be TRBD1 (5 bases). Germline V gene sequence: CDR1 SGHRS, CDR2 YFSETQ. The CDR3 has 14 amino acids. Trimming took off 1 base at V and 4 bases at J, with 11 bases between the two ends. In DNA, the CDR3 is TGCGCCAGCAGCTTGTCGTCAGGGTTCTATGGCTACACCTTC. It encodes CASSLSSGFYGYTF.

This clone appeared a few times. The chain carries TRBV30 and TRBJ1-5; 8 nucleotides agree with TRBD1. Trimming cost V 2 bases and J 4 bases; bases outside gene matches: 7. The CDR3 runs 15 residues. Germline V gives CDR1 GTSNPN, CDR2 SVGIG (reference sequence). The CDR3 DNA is TGTGCCTGGAGTACCGGACAGGGCCTTAATCAGCCCCAGCATTTT. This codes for CAWSTGQGLNQPQHF.

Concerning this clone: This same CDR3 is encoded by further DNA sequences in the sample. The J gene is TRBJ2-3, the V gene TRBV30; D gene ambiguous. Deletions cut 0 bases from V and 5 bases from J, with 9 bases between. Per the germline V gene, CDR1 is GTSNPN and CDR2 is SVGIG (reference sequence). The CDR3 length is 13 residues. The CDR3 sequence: CAWSVGRGDTQYF. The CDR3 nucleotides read TGTGCCTGGAGTGTAGGAAGAGGAGATACGCAGTATTTT.

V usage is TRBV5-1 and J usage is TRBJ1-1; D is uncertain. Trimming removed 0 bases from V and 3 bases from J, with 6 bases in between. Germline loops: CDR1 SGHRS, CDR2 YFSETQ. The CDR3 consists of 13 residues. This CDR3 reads CASSLGVYTEAFF. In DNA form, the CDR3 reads TGCGCCAGCAGCTTGGGCGTGTACACTGAAGCTTTCTTT.

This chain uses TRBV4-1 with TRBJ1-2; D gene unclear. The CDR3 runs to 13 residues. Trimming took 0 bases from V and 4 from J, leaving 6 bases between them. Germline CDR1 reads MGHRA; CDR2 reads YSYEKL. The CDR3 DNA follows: TGCGCCAGCAGCCAAGAGCACTCCTATGGCTACACCTTC. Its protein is CASSQEHSYGYTF.

The CDR3 region is CASSLIRGNTEAFF. DNA of the CDR3: TGTGCCAGCAGCTTAATCAGGGGGAACACTGAAGCTTTCTTT. The V and J genes are TRBV7-9 and TRBJ1-1, with a weak D call TRBD1 (6 bases). The CDR3 is 14 amino acids. Per germline, CDR1 SEHNR and CDR2 FQNEAQ (reference sequence). V gave up 2 bases and J gave up 1 base, with 8 bases separating them.

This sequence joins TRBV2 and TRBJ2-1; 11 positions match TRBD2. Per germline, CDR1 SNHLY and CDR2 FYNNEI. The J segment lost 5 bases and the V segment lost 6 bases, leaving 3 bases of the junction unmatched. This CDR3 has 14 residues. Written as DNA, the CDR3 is TGTGCCAGCAGCGGGACTAGCGGAAACAATGAGCAGTTCTTC. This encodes CASSGTSGNNEQFF.

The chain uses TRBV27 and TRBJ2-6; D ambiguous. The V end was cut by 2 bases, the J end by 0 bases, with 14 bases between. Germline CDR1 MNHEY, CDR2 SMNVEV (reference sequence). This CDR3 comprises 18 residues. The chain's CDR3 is CASSLNWATSSGANVLTF. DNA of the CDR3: TGTGCCAGCAGTTTAAACTGGGCCACCTCCTCTGGGGCCAACGTCCTGACTTTC.

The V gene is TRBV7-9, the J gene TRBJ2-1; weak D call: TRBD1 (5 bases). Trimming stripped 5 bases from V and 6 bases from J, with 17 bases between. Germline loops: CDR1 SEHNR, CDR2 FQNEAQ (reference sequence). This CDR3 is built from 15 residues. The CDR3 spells CASSITKGPSNEQFF. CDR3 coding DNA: TGTGCCAGCAGCATTACTAAGGGGCCCTCCAATGAGCAGTTCTTC.

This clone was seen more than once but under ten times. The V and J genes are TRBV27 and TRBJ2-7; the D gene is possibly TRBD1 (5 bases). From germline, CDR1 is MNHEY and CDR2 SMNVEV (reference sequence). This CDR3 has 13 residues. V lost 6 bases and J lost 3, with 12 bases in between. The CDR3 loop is CASRLGQDYEQYF. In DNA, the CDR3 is TGTGCCAGCAGACTGGGGCAAGACTACGAGCAGTACTTC.

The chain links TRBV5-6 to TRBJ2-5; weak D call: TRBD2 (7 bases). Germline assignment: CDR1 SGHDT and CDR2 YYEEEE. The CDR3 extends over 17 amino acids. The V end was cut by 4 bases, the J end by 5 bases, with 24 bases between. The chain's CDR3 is CASSLAGARDRGETQYF. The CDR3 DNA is TGTGCCAGCAGCCTCGCGGGGGCCCGGGACCGAGGGGAGACCCAGTACTTC.

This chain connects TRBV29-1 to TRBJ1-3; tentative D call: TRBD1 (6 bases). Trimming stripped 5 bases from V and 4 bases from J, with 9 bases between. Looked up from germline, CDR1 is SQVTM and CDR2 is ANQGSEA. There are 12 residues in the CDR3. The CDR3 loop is CSVRQGGNTIYF. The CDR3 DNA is TGCAGCGTTCGTCAGGGGGGAAACACCATATATTTT.

The CDR3 DNA reads TGTGCCAGCAGTGCCCGCAGCTACAATGAGCAGTTCTTC. Translation: CASSARSYNEQFF. The chain employs TRBV2 and TRBJ2-1; no firm D call. This CDR3 spans 13 amino acids. With 4 bases removed from V and 3 bases from J, the gap between germline ends came to 7 bases. Per germline, CDR1 SNHLY and CDR2 FYNNEI.

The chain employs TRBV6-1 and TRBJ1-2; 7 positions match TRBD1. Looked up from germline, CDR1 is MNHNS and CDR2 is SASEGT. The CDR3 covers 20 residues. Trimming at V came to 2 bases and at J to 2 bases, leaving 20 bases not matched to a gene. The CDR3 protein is CASSEFPTGTENSFNYGYTF. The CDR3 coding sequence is TGTGCCAGCAGTGAATTCCCGACCGGGACAGAGAACTCTTTCAACTATGGCTACACCTTC.